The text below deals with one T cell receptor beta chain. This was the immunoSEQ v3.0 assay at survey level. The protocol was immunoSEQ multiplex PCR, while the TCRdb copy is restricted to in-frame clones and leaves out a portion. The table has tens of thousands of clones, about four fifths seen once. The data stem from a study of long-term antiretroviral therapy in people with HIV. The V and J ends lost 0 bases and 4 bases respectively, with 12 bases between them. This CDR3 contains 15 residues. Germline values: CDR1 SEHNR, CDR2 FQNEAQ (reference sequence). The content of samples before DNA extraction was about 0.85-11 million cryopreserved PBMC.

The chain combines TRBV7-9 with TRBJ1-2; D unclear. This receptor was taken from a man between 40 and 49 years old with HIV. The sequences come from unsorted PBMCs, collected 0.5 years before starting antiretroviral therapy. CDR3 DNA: TGTGCCAGCAGCTTAGCCTCGGTCGCAGTCTATGGCTACACCTTC. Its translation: CASSLASVAVYGYTF.